Below, one TCR beta chain is given with its context. This clone may be a read error of a much larger clone one base away. The authors ran a second PCR of about 6 to 11 cycles using a sample-barcoded 5' primer and a J-beta primer mix. MiXCR was run by TCRdb on the 5' RACE reads, yielding one entry per CDR3 protein. The sample gives hundreds of thousands of distinct CDR3 sequences, about 34% of which show up once; just over 15% is in the top ten. The data were taken from a study of blood T cells in healthy people across ages. The CDR3 is made up of 14 amino acids. CDR1 is MNHEY and CDR2 is SVGAGI in the germline V gene. Trimming removed 0 bases from V and 0 bases from J, with 6 bases in between. PBMCs, at least 6 million per sample, were isolated.

Material for sequencing was blood. The sequence came from a woman at least 80 years old in good health. The J gene is TRBJ2-7, the V gene TRBV6-5; no clear D. CDR3 sequence reads: CASSYSASSYEQYF. The CDR3 DNA reads as TGTGCCAGCAGTTACTCGGCCAGCTCCTACGAGCAGTACTTC.